Listed below are T cell receptor beta chains from one sample, sequenced in a study of beta chain features in type 1 diabetes. Clones were sequenced by immunoSEQ multiplex PCR, and TCRdb holds only the in-frame ones, with some missing. The sample shows tens of thousands of clones, approximately 65% of them seen only once. Sequencing input: Tregs from blood. Every receptor here comes from a woman aged 25 to 45 with type 1 diabetes. Both conserved end residues are part of each CDR3. Each record gives: J gene, clone size, V gene, D gene, CDR3 protein, CDR3 DNA. The D gene is left open where the match is weak. Only some rows state a clone size, as once, few, many or a class for expanded clones.

j_call: TRBJ2-3
clone_size: .
v_call: TRBV2
d_call: TRBD2
cdr3_aa: CASSLAGSTDTQYF
cdr3_nt: TGTGCCAGCAGCCTAGCGGGAAGCACAGATACGCAGTATTTT

j_call: TRBJ1-2
clone_size: .
v_call: TRBV29-1
d_call: .
cdr3_aa: CSVEETEGGYTF
cdr3_nt: TGCAGCGTTGAAGAGACAGAAGGCGGCTACACCTTC

j_call: TRBJ2-2
clone_size: once
v_call: TRBV4-1
d_call: .
cdr3_aa: CASSQGPGTGELFF
cdr3_nt: TGCGCCAGCAGCCAAGGACCAGGCACCGGGGAGCTGTTTTTT

j_call: TRBJ2-1
clone_size: .
v_call: TRBV10-2
d_call: TRBD2
cdr3_aa: CASRFPLAGDNEQFF
cdr3_nt: TGCGCCAGCAGGTTTCCCCTAGCGGGAGACAATGAGCAGTTCTTC

j_call: TRBJ2-2
clone_size: .
v_call: TRBV5-1
d_call: .
cdr3_aa: CASSLEQANTGELFF
cdr3_nt: TGCGCCAGCAGCTTGGAGCAGGCGAACACCGGGGAGCTGTTTTTT

j_call: TRBJ1-2
clone_size: .
v_call: TRBV11-3
d_call: .
cdr3_aa: CASSLGTWTHGYTF
cdr3_nt: TGTGCCAGCAGCTTAGGCACCTGGACTCATGGCTACACCTTC

j_call: TRBJ2-5
clone_size: .
v_call: TRBV7-9
d_call: .
cdr3_aa: CASSLATGIGETQYF
cdr3_nt: TGTGCCAGCAGCTTAGCGACCGGGATCGGAGAGACCCAGTACTTC

j_call: TRBJ1-1
clone_size: .
v_call: TRBV7-3
d_call: TRBD1
cdr3_aa: CASRGGQGASEAFF
cdr3_nt: TGTGCCAGCAGAGGCGGACAGGGGGCTTCTGAAGCTTTCTTT

j_call: TRBJ2-7
clone_size: once
v_call: TRBV5-1
d_call: .
cdr3_aa: CASSLAPGLLYEQYF
cdr3_nt: TGCGCCAGCAGCTTGGCTCCGGGATTACTCTACGAGCAGTACTTC

j_call: TRBJ1-5
clone_size: .
v_call: TRBV28
d_call: .
cdr3_aa: CASSLRSNQPQHF
cdr3_nt: TGTGCCAGCAGCCTGAGATCCAATCAGCCCCAGCATTTT

j_call: TRBJ1-5
clone_size: .
v_call: TRBV4-1
d_call: TRBD1
cdr3_aa: CASSPSGAGGNQPQHF
cdr3_nt: TGTGCCAGCAGCCCCAGTGGGGCAGGGGGAAATCAGCCCCAGCATTTT

j_call: TRBJ2-1
clone_size: .
v_call: TRBV7-2
d_call: .
cdr3_aa: CASSQSGSSYNEQFF
cdr3_nt: TGTGCCAGCAGTCAAAGCGGGTCCTCCTACAATGAGCAGTTCTTC

j_call: TRBJ2-1
clone_size: few
v_call: TRBV6-4
d_call: TRBD2
cdr3_aa: CASSETAGTREQFF
cdr3_nt: TGTGCCAGCAGTGAGACAGCGGGAACACGTGAGCAGTTCTTC

j_call: TRBJ2-6
clone_size: few
v_call: TRBV29-1
d_call: .
cdr3_aa: CSVASSGANVLTF
cdr3_nt: TGCAGCGTTGCTAGCTCTGGGGCCAACGTCCTGACTTTC

j_call: TRBJ1-5
clone_size: .
v_call: TRBV28
d_call: TRBD1
cdr3_aa: CASSLTQGRNQPQHF
cdr3_nt: TGTGCCAGCAGTTTAACACAGGGGCGCAATCAGCCCCAGCATTTT

j_call: TRBJ1-2
clone_size: .
v_call: TRBV29-1
d_call: .
cdr3_aa: CSVTDSRLNYGYTF
cdr3_nt: TGCAGCGTCACAGACAGCCGCTTAAACTATGGCTACACCTTC

j_call: TRBJ2-2
clone_size: once
v_call: TRBV7-2
d_call: TRBD2
cdr3_aa: CASSTWGLAVYTGELFF
cdr3_nt: TGTGCCAGCAGCACCTGGGGACTAGCGGTTTACACCGGGGAGCTGTTTTTT

j_call: TRBJ1-4
clone_size: .
v_call: TRBV5-1
d_call: .
cdr3_aa: CASSFSVNEKLFF
cdr3_nt: TGCGCCAGCAGCTTTTCGGTAAATGAAAAACTGTTTTTT

j_call: TRBJ2-7
clone_size: few
v_call: TRBV7-9
d_call: TRBD1
cdr3_aa: CASSLIAGTGVYEQYF
cdr3_nt: TGTGCCAGCAGTTTGATCGCCGGGACAGGGGTCTACGAGCAGTACTTC

j_call: TRBJ2-1
clone_size: .
v_call: TRBV30
d_call: TRBD2
cdr3_aa: CAWSPGGTYYNEQFF
cdr3_nt: TGTGCCTGGAGCCCGGGGGGGACCTACTACAATGAGCAGTTCTTC

j_call: TRBJ2-1
clone_size: .
v_call: TRBV10-3
d_call: TRBD1
cdr3_aa: CATGTGAYNEQFF
cdr3_nt: TGTGCTACCGGGACAGGGGCTTACAATGAGCAGTTCTTC

j_call: TRBJ2-7
clone_size: .
v_call: TRBV7-9
d_call: .
cdr3_aa: CASSFEGIEQYF
cdr3_nt: TGTGCCAGCAGCTTCGAGGGTATCGAGCAGTACTTC

j_call: TRBJ2-3
clone_size: .
v_call: TRBV5-1
d_call: TRBD1
cdr3_aa: CASSLTGGGTDTQYF
cdr3_nt: TGCGCCAGCAGCTTAACAGGGGGCGGTACAGATACGCAGTATTTT

j_call: TRBJ2-1
clone_size: .
v_call: TRBV6-1
d_call: .
cdr3_aa: CASSSFNEQFF
cdr3_nt: TGTGCCAGCAGTTCCTTCAATGAGCAGTTCTTC

j_call: TRBJ1-2
clone_size: .
v_call: TRBV13
d_call: TRBD1
cdr3_aa: CASSYRDRGNYGYTF
cdr3_nt: TGTGCCAGCAGCTACCGGGACAGGGGTAACTATGGCTACACCTTC

j_call: TRBJ2-1
clone_size: once
v_call: TRBV10-3
d_call: TRBD2
cdr3_aa: CAISESPGLAGGSYNEQFF
cdr3_nt: TGTGCCATCAGTGAATCACCGGGACTAGCGGGAGGTTCCTACAATGAGCAGTTCTTC

j_call: TRBJ2-7
clone_size: .
v_call: TRBV7-2
d_call: TRBD1
cdr3_aa: CASSSLDRGYEQYF
cdr3_nt: TGTGCCAGCAGCTCTTTGGACAGGGGGTACGAGCAGTACTTC

j_call: TRBJ1-2
clone_size: .
v_call: TRBV2
d_call: .
cdr3_aa: CASSSGSISRGYTF
cdr3_nt: TGTGCCAGCAGTTCCGGGTCAATCTCCCGTGGCTACACCTTC

j_call: TRBJ2-7
clone_size: .
v_call: TRBV6-1
d_call: TRBD1
cdr3_aa: CASWTGYYEQYF
cdr3_nt: TGTGCCAGCTGGACAGGGTACTACGAGCAGTACTTC